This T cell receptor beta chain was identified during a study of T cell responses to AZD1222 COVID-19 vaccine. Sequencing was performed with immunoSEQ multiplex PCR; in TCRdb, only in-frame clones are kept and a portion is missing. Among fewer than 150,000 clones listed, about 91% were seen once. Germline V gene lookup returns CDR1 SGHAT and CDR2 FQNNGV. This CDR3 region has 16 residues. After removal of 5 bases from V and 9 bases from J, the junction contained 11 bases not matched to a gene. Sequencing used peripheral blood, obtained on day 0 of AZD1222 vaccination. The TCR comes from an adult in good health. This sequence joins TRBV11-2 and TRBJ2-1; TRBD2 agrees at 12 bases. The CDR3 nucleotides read TGTGCCAGCAGCATCACCTCTAGCGGGGGGGCCGGTGAGCAGTTCTTC. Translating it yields CASSITSSGGAGEQFF.